The sequence of this T cell receptor (beta chain) was determined in a study of human T cells and chemical hapten exposure. Overall study: Patients, largely female, had alopecia areata, totalis or universalis.

Concerning this clonotype itself: Its specificity is not known.

The germline V and J ends were trimmed by 7 bases and 8 bases, with 10 bases remaining between them. CDR1 and CDR2 (germline): SGHNT, YYREEE (reference sequence). CDR3 length: 12 residues. As the library was built, unique molecular identifiers were attached to individual cDNA molecules. TCRdb used MiXCR to reprocess the RACE reads, holding one entry per CDR3 protein. The table includes under 450,000 distinct CDR3 sequences, roughly 4.8% detected once. Time point indicated: patch test 1, 2 weeks after DPC sensitization. Documented treatment: therapeutic diphenylcyclopropenone sensitization with weekly scalp DPC. Sequencing started from total RNA isolated from unfractionated whole blood. Notes on the study in general: Controls formed significantly fewer large CDR3 similarity clusters than expanded TCRs did.

The receptor was derived from a woman between 50 and 59 years old with alopecia areata. Some clones in this sample may be carry-over from other donors' samples. The chain links TRBV5-4 to TRBJ1-6; tentatively, D is TRBD1 (5 bases). The starting material was whole blood, obtained in connection with sensitization to the hapten diphenylcyclopropenone (DPC). The CDR3 loop is CASGGKDSPLHF. The CDR3 nucleotides read TGTGCCAGCGGGGGTAAGGATTCACCCCTCCACTTT. The full variable domain, completed using reference TRBV5-4 and TRBJ1-6, is ETGVTQSPTHLIKTRGQQVTLRCSSQSGHNTVSWYQQALGQGPQFIFQYYREEENGRGNFPPRFSGLQFPNYSSELNVNALELDDSALYLCASGGKDSPLHFGNGTRLTVT.